The entry below gives a single T cell receptor (beta chain) sequence along with its context. Its antigen is not yet known. No qualities accompany the bases; no much larger clone lies one base away. TCRbeta CDR3 regions were amplified from genomic DNA using the immunoSEQ Assay, a bias-controlled multiplex PCR. Regarding the original processing steps: The number of nucleated cells in each sample was estimated by amplification of reference gene primers within the assay. To quantify the absolute abundance of each unique TCRbeta CDR3 rearrangement, sequence reads were collapsed and filtered. For each sample, productive Simpson clonality was calculated by taking the square root of Simpson's diversity index across productive rearrangements. The clones in this table, taken by TCRdb from immuneACCESS, are in-frame only. Not every clone is retained; where verified, under half of the shortfall comes from an unresolved V gene, and the cause of the rest is unknown. V and J calls and clone size are as listed in that table; D and trimming were resolved from the DNA. Recorded for this sample are 250,000 to 300,000 clones; 88% of them occurred a single time. 11% of the sample is held by the ten biggest clonotypes.

The CDR3 runs 15 amino acids, cysteine and phenylalanine included. Only the CDR3 portion is preserved as DNA: 45 bases, with reading frame beginning at the first base. Sequences LGHDT (CDR1) and YNNKEL (CDR2) are obtained from the germline V gene (reference sequence). A distance of 15 bases separates the germline ends of V and J, which lose 3 bases and 7 bases respectively. The data belong to a study of blood T cell repertoires in COVID-19 (dated by TCRdb to between 2020 and 2021). Broadly, across the study: Collaborator samples came from the United States, Italy and Spain and covered acute and convalescent phases of COVID-19. A de-identified subject ID, COVID-19 status, age in years and sex were almost always included in the sample metadata. Where available, HLA class I and class II types were obtained from metadata supplied by the sample provider rather than from assay-based typing. Deeply sampled blood TCRbeta repertoires from subjects exposed to, actively infected with, or recovered from COVID-19 were included in the dataset. Samples came from the ongoing ImmuneRACE study (first 160 participants) plus 1,254 subjects from 6 global collaborators. The repertoires were released in a freely available public database intended as a resource for research on the immune response to SARS-CoV-2. The prospective study material was composed of cDNA or gDNA derived from T cells, B-cell-depleted T cells, or PBMCs. The full study reports these points: Clinical and demographic metadata were provided uncurated, with the amount varying by source and participant.

One collaborating source in Seattle enrolled patients during active infection and followed them longitudinally through the course of disease. Collaborating institutions collected whole blood in K2EDTA tubes following their own protocols. For TCRbeta analysis, collaborators shipped samples in one of three forms: frozen whole blood, isolated PBMCs, or DNA extracted from either of those sample types. Rearrangement joined TRBV3-1 (or the pseudogene TRBV3-2) to TRBJ2-2; a tentative D match to TRBD2 spans 5 bases. Sample: peripheral blood. This sequence was found in a woman in her twenties or thirties with COVID-19, enrolled during active disease. For the CDR3, the sequence is CASSHPARADGELFF. DNA sequence: TGTGCCAGCAGCCACCCAGCACGAGCGGACGGGGAGCTGTTTTTT.